The present T cell receptor (beta chain) was sequenced within a study of T cell responses to AZD1222 COVID-19 vaccine. Repertoires were generated with immunoSEQ multiplex PCR, while TCRdb's copy carries only in-frame clones and drops some. Here the sample spans 100,000 to 140,000 clones, roughly 90% being singletons. On this clone itself: The target antigen is unknown.

Findings and caveats of the study: In all cases, repertoires were sampled only after the peak T cell response.

CDR3 length: 12 residues. Trimming removed 10 bases at V and 6 bases at J, with 16 bases between. CDR1 is SNHLY, CDR2 FYNNEI, per germline. The source was peripheral blood, collected 28 days after the second AZD1222 dose. The sequence derives from an adult who received the AZD1222 COVID-19 vaccine. The chain uses TRBV2 and TRBJ2-7; D possibly uses TRBD1 or TRBD2 (5 bases each). The CDR3 nucleotides read TGTGCCACCTCTTGGGGGTTGGGCGAGCAGTACTTC. Residues: CATSWGLGEQYF.